This T cell receptor (beta chain) was retrieved from a study of T-cell reconstitution after alpha-beta-depleted transplantation in children. Overall study results and limits: Hyperexpanded clones declined; after one year, newly produced T cells mostly supplied diversity. For some patients, TCRbeta diversity was high at day 60 because of recipient T cells and thymic progenitors that survived. Expanded clones from the graft, numbering several hundred, reportedly supplied alpha-beta T cells about two months after transplant.

V lost 6 bases to trimming and J lost 6 bases; unmatched junction nucleotides: 13. The length of the CDR3 is 15 residues. The germline gives CDR1 DFQATT, CDR2 SNEGSKA (reference sequence). This clonotype was seen a handful of times. The antigen remains undetermined. As it was prepared, the TCRbeta library received unique molecular identifiers. TCRdb called the PCR reads again in MiXCR, with one record for every CDR3 protein. The sample includes about 900,000 distinct CDR3 sequences, about 29% seen only once; the top ten take around 30%. Sample: PBMCs, mostly from graft donor cells, taken 360 days after TCRalphabeta/CD19-depleted stem cell transplant. The TCR comes from a boy less than two years old who had a stem cell transplant for SCID, so the T cells may come from the graft donor. V usage is TRBV20-1 and J usage is TRBJ1-2; 10 nucleotides agree with TRBD1. DNA for the CDR3: TGCAGTGCGTTCCCGAGGGACAGGGGCTGGCATGGCTACACCTTC. This gives the protein CSAFPRDRGWHGYTF.